The present TCR beta chain was sequenced within a study of cytomegalovirus exposure and HLA in healthy donors. V dropped 3 bases and J dropped 6 bases, with 9 bases sitting between them. Germline V gives CDR1 LGHNT, CDR2 FRNRAP. The CDR3 covers 13 residues. Study findings and constraints: An Asian-associated ancestry cluster reportedly showed fewer N-insertions than the roughly 670-donor mean in a later analysis. The classifier reportedly diagnosed cytomegalovirus status with high sensitivity and specificity. Previous analysis showed most TCR beta V segments were productive about 87% or about 30% of the time.

Researchers ran the PCR with 60 Vbeta and 13 Jbeta primers. TCRdb's copy holds only in-frame clones and misses some; the assay was immunoSEQ multiplex PCR. The data show approximately 180,000 clones, about two thirds seen once. As concerns this clone: No antigen is known for it.

Sample: PBMCs. This receptor was identified in a human donor in good health. The chain combines TRBV12-5 with TRBJ1-5; possible D gene TRBD1, 5 bases. The CDR3 is CASGFSRVQPQHF. The CDR3 DNA is TGTGCTAGTGGTTTTTCCAGGGTTCAGCCCCAGCATTTT. Supplemented by reference TRBV12-5 and TRBJ1-5, the full variable domain reads DARVTQTPRHKVTEMGQEVTMRCQPILGHNTVFWYRQTMMQGLELLAYFRNRAPLDDSGMPKDRFSAEMPDATLATLKIQPSEPRDSAVYFCASGFSRVQPQHFGDGTRLSIL.